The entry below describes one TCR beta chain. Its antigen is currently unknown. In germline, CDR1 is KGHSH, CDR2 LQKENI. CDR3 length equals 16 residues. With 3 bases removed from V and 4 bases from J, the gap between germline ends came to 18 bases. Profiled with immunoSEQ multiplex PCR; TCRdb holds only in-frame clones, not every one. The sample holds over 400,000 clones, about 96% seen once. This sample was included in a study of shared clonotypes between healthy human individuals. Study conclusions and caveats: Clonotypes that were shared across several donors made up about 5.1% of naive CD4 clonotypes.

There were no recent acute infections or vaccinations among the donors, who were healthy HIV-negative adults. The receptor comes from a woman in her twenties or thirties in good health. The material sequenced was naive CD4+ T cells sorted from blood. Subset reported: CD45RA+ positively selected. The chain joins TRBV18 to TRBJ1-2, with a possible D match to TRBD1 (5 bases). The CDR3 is CASSPGGAVGPYGYTF. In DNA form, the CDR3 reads TGTGCCAGCTCACCCGGAGGGGCCGTCGGTCCCTATGGCTACACCTTC.